The 6 T cell receptor beta chains presented below share a single source sample, sequenced in a study of response to subunit inactivated influenza vaccine listed by TCRdb under 2018. The library was obtained by RT-PCR. Reads for this sample came from an Illumina HiSeq 2500. In-frame beta chains were kept once TCRdb had trimmed the public reads at Q25 with fastp and called clones with MiXCR. Rows matching on CDR3 protein sequence are summarized as one entry with the most common DNA and genes. The sample yields approximately 500,000 distinct CDR3 sequences; less than 25% were counted once. The leading ten clones occupy approximately 2.9% of the sample. The same data also went into a second study, on T cells expressing NK-cell markers. The second study reports: TCR beta cDNA libraries were made by 5'RACE template switching that added a universal primer site and unique molecular identifiers.

Sequencing was performed on CD4+ T cells sorted from PBMCs, taken 12 days after vaccination. These receptor sequences come from a middle-aged man who received an inactivated influenza vaccine. Donor details come from another sample of the same person, matched by shared clones.

The rearrangement links TRBV15 to TRBJ2-1; D is undetermined. From germline, CDR1 is LNHNV and CDR2 YYDKDF (reference sequence). This CDR3 comprises 17 residues. The ends were cut back, 4 bases at V and 0 bases at J, with 16 bases in the middle. This CDR3 is CATSTAERLVSYNEQFF. CDR3 DNA: TGTGCCACCAGCACTGCCGAGCGACTTGTCTCCTACAATGAGCAGTTCTTC.

The V gene is TRBV20-1, the J gene TRBJ1-6, with TRBD1 matching 8 bases. Trimming cost V 6 bases and J 8 bases; bases outside gene matches: 9. CDR1 is DFQATT, CDR2 SNEGSKA, per germline (reference sequence). This CDR3 spans 14 amino acids. Here the CDR3 reads CSATTGTGDSPLHF. DNA for the CDR3: TGCAGTGCAACCACCGGGACAGGCGATTCACCCCTCCACTTT.

The table lists this clonotype with a few counts. The rearrangement uses TRBV4-1 and TRBJ1-6; unclear D gene. Trimming pared 0 bases from V and 9 bases from J, leaving 9 bases between. CDR1 is MGHRA and CDR2 is YSYEKL in the germline V gene. The CDR3 is 14 residues long. In DNA form, the CDR3 reads TGCGCCAGCAGCCAAGATTTCTGGAGTTCACCCCTCCACTTT. The encoded protein is CASSQDFWSSPLHF.

This clonotype was counted only a few times. This chain connects TRBV6-2 or TRBV6-3 to TRBJ1-1, with D unclear. Trimming took 2 bases from V and 1 from J, leaving 8 bases between them. The V gene's germline CDR1 is MNHEY and CDR2 SVGEGT. This CDR3 is built from 14 residues. CDR3: CASSYLGENTEAFF. Written as DNA, the CDR3 is TGTGCCAGCAGTTACCTCGGGGAGAACACTGAAGCTTTCTTT.

This chain uses TRBV20-1 with TRBJ1-2; possible D gene TRBD1, 5 bases. CDR3 length: 14 residues. The V and J ends lost 4 bases and 2 bases respectively, with 14 bases between them. Germline-derived CDR1 and CDR2 are DFQATT and SNEGSKA (reference sequence). The CDR3 loop is CSAMRAGFNYGYTF. CDR3 DNA sequence: TGCAGTGCTATGAGGGCAGGGTTCAACTATGGCTACACCTTC.

The gene calls are TRBV29-1 and TRBJ2-3; 10 bases line up with TRBD2. The CDR3 is 15 amino acids. J lost 4 bases, V lost 7 bases, and 11 bases had no gene match. The germline V gene has CDR1 SQVTM and CDR2 ANQGSEA. Here the CDR3 DNA reads TGCAGCGCCCTGAAGGCCGGGACTAGCGCAGATACGCAGTATTTT. It is translated as CSALKAGTSADTQYF.